This is a list of T cell receptor beta chains from one sample in a study of CD8 T cells in Susac syndrome. TCRdb recomputed calls from the immunoSEQ multiplex PCR reads with MiXCR, one row per CDR3 protein. The table records around 200,000 distinct CDR3 sequences, just under 95% of them present only once. Source material: CD4+ T cells from PBMCs. The receptors derive from a human donor with Susac syndrome. The CDR3 runs from the conserved cysteine through the conserved F or W. Fields, in order: D gene, clone size, J gene, V gene, CDR3 DNA, CDR3 protein. D genes are given only for firm matches. Not every row has a clone size; where given, it reads once, few, many or a size class.

. . TRBJ2-5 TRBV12-3/TRBV12-4 TGTGCCAGCAGTTCAATGGCTCAAGAGACCCAGTACTTC CASSSMAQETQYF
TRBD1 . TRBJ1-5 TRBV20-1 TGCAGTGCTAGAGGACAGGGCGGTTTAAGCAATCAGCCCCAGCATTTT CSARGQGGLSNQPQHF
. once TRBJ2-5 TRBV5-1 TGCGCCAGCAGCTTACAGGGGGGGGAAGAGACCCAGTACTTC CASSLQGGEETQYF
. . TRBJ2-3 TRBV20-1 TGCAGTACCCGGAAGGGTGATACGCAGTATTTT CSTRKGDTQYF
TRBD2 . TRBJ2-2 TRBV3-1 TGTGCCAGCAGCCAAGTCGGCGGGGGGGCGAACACCGGGGAGCTGTTTTTT CASSQVGGGANTGELFF
. . TRBJ1-2 TRBV7-9 TGTGCCAGCAGCCTCGTCCCGAGACAAGACTATGGCTACACCTTC CASSLVPRQDYGYTF
. . TRBJ2-2 TRBV7-2 TGTGCCAGCAGCTTAGCGATCGGGGAGCTGTTTTTT CASSLAIGELFF
. . TRBJ1-2 TRBV10-3 TGTGCCATCAGTGATCCCAGGTCGAGCTATGGCTACACCTTC CAISDPRSSYGYTF
TRBD1 once TRBJ1-5 TRBV6-6 TGTGCCAGCAGTTCCTACCGACAGGGAGATAAGCCCCAGCATTTT CASSSYRQGDKPQHF
TRBD2 . TRBJ2-1 TRBV11-3 TGTGCCAGCAGCTTTGGACTAGGCAATGAGCAGTTCTTC CASSFGLGNEQFF
. . TRBJ1-1 TRBV5-1 TGCGCCAGCAGCTTGTTCGGGACCATGAACACTGAAGCTTTCTTT CASSLFGTMNTEAFF